A single sample is the source of the 30 T cell receptor beta chains below, sequenced in a study of identifying expanded T cells in peripheral blood. Some clones are missing from TCRdb's copy, which holds only in-frame ones; the method was immunoSEQ multiplex PCR. The data contain 65,000 to 95,000 clones, about 83% of them singletons. Sequencing input: blood. These receptors all stem from a person aged 18-70 years in good health.

This clone was seen ten or more times. V gene TRBV5-1 combines with J gene TRBJ1-5, with no clear D. The V gene's germline CDR1 is SGHRS and CDR2 YFSETQ. The length of the CDR3 is 15 residues. V lost 0 bases to trimming and J lost 2 bases, with 9 bases between them. The CDR3 nucleotides read TGCGCCAGCAGCTTGGAGGGTCCGGGCAATCAGCCCCAGCATTTT. Translation: CASSLEGPGNQPQHF.

This clone was found once. The gene calls are TRBV11-2 and TRBJ1-5; the D gene is possibly TRBD1 (6 bases). The CDR3 contains 18 residues. The V end lost 5 bases, the J end lost 0 bases, and 20 bases lay between the germline ends. Germline V gives CDR1 SGHAT, CDR2 FQNNGV. CDR3: CASSQDLAGQHSNQPQHF. The CDR3 nucleotides are TGTGCCAGCAGCCAAGATCTAGCTGGACAGCATAGCAATCAGCCCCAGCATTTT.

The chain has TRBV28 and TRBJ1-1; D is unresolved. Trimming left V 5 bases short and J 0 bases short, with 16 bases between. Germline V gene data show CDR1 as MDHEN and CDR2 as SYDVKM. CDR3 length: 16 residues. The DNA of the CDR3 is TGTGCCAGCAGTGAATCGGTGGACTGGCTGAACACTGAAGCTTTCTTT. This codes for CASSESVDWLNTEAFF.

The chain carries TRBV2 and TRBJ2-2; no clear D gene. V gave up 8 bases and J gave up 1 base, with 11 bases separating them. CDR1 and CDR2 from the germline V gene are SNHLY and FYNNEI. The CDR3 is 14 residues long. The CDR3 DNA follows: TGTGCCAGCCTAGGCAGTCGGAACACCGGGGAGCTGTTTTTT. Protein: CASLGSRNTGELFF.

The chain has TRBV9 and TRBJ2-1; D gene uncertain. Germline V gene lookup returns CDR1 SGDLS and CDR2 YYNGEE. V shed 3 bases and J shed 4 bases, with 8 bases lying between them. This CDR3 contains 13 residues. CDR3 region: CASSELDYNEQFF. As DNA, the CDR3 is TGTGCCAGCAGCGAGCTAGATTACAATGAGCAGTTCTTC.

CDR3: CASSQVRTIADTQYF. CDR3 bases: TGCGCCAGCAGCCAAGTCAGGACCATTGCAGATACGCAGTATTTT. The chain links TRBV4-1 to TRBJ2-3; D not certain. The length of the CDR3 is 15 residues. Trimming removed 1 base from V and 4 bases from J, with 12 bases in between. Germline-derived CDR1 and CDR2 are MGHRA and YSYEKL.

The chain has TRBV7-9 and TRBJ1-2; D unresolved. The CDR3 runs 13 residues. Trimming removed 3 bases from V and 2 bases from J, with 7 bases in between. Germline loops: CDR1 SEHNR, CDR2 FQNEAQ (reference sequence). The CDR3 loop is CASSLDQNYGYTF. DNA for the CDR3: TGTGCCAGCAGCTTGGACCAGAACTATGGCTACACCTTC.

The genes are TRBV19 and TRBJ2-5; TRBD1 is a possible D gene (6 bases). Germline loops: CDR1 LNHDA, CDR2 SQIVND (reference sequence). The CDR3 consists of 15 residues. V was trimmed by 5 bases and J by 5 bases, leaving 18 bases between them. In nucleotides, the CDR3 is TGTGCCAGTAGTGGGCGACAGGCCGGCGGGGAGACCCAGTACTTC. Encoded protein: CASSGRQAGGETQYF. Combining the CDR3 with reference TRBV19 and TRBJ2-5 gives the whole variable domain DGGITQSPKYLFRKEGQNVTLSCEQNLNHDAMYWYRQDPGQGLRLIYYSQIVNDFQKGDIAEGYSVSREKKESFPLTVTSAQKNPTAFYLCASSGRQAGGETQYFGPGTRLLVL.

V is TRBV29-1 and J is TRBJ2-1; D might be TRBD1 (5 bases). From germline, CDR1 is SQVTM and CDR2 ANQGSEA. The CDR3 sequence is 16 residues long. Trimming pared 1 base from V and 8 bases from J, leaving 21 bases between. CDR3 in DNA: TGCAGCGTTGAAGGACCCCTCGACAGTAAACGGGATGAGCAGTTCTTC. Encoded protein: CSVEGPLDSKRDEQFF.

The V gene is TRBV15, the J gene TRBJ2-1; TRBD2 agrees at 8 bases. The CDR3 has 16 residues. Germline values: CDR1 LNHNV, CDR2 YYDKDF (reference sequence). V lost 3 bases and J lost 3; bases outside the gene matches: 7. The CDR3 here is CATSSSLAGNYNEQFF. The CDR3 DNA reads as TGTGCCACCAGCAGTTCTCTAGCGGGCAACTACAATGAGCAGTTCTTC.

This clone has only one observation. The chain links TRBV29-1 to TRBJ1-1; 8 positions agree with TRBD1. CDR1 and CDR2 (germline): SQVTM, ANQGSEA. V lost 7 bases, J lost 5 bases, and 9 bases stayed unmatched. This CDR3 is built from 13 residues. In nucleotides, the CDR3 is TGCAGCGCCGAACTCGGGACAGGAACTGAAGCTTTCTTT. Translating it yields CSAELGTGTEAFF.

The chain employs TRBV4-3 and TRBJ2-6; the D gene is possibly TRBD2 (6 bases). The CDR3 is made up of 17 amino acids. In germline, CDR1 is LGHNA, CDR2 YSLEER. Deletions cut 0 bases from V and 0 bases from J, with 9 bases between. In DNA, the CDR3 is TGCGCCAGCAGCCAAGAGGACTACCCCTCTGGGGCCAACGTCCTGACTTTC. This sequence encodes CASSQEDYPSGANVLTF.

CDR3 in amino acids: CASNRDSTATNEKLFF. The CDR3 nucleotides are TGTGCCAGCAACCGGGACAGTACTGCAACTAATGAAAAACTGTTTTTT. The chain is built from TRBV7-2 and TRBJ1-4; TRBD1 matches at 7 bases. The CDR3 contains 16 residues. Looked up from germline, CDR1 is SGHTA and CDR2 is FQGNSA. V dropped 7 bases and J dropped 0; count of bases not matched to a gene: 8.

The gene calls are TRBV27 and TRBJ2-7; D not certain. The CDR3 extends over 15 amino acids. Germline-derived CDR1 and CDR2 are MNHEY and SMNVEV (reference sequence). V dropped 0 bases and J dropped 2 bases, with 11 bases sitting between them. In nucleotides, the CDR3 is TGTGCCAGCAGTTTATCGTGGGGTACCACCTACGAGCAGTACTTC. It translates to CASSLSWGTTYEQYF.

This chain connects TRBV6-5 to TRBJ2-1; tentatively, D is TRBD1 (6 bases). V lost 2 bases and J 5 bases, leaving 13 bases between the germline ends. This CDR3 has 15 residues. Germline values: CDR1 MNHEY, CDR2 SVGAGI. CDR3 DNA: TGTGCCAGCAGTTACCAAGCGACAGGTAACAATGAGCAGTTCTTC. Its protein is CASSYQATGNNEQFF.

The chain uses TRBV19 and TRBJ1-1; perhaps TRBD1 as D (5 bases). Germline-derived CDR1 and CDR2 are LNHDA and SQIVND (reference sequence). V lost 3 bases and J 6 bases, leaving 14 bases between the germline ends. The CDR3 is made up of 14 amino acids. The CDR3 loop is CASSMVSTESEAFF. CDR3 DNA: TGTGCCAGTAGTATGGTGTCGACAGAATCTGAAGCTTTCTTT. Complete variable domain (other parts from reference TRBV19 and TRBJ1-1): DGGITQSPKYLFRKEGQNVTLSCEQNLNHDAMYWYRQDPGQGLRLIYYSQIVNDFQKGDIAEGYSVSREKKESFPLTVTSAQKNPTAFYLCASSMVSTESEAFFGQGTRLTVV.

The rearrangement links TRBV23-1 to TRBJ2-4, with TRBD2 identical over 8 bases. TRBV23-1 is sorted into the ORF group, with uncertain function. V shed 10 bases and J 6 bases; nucleotides not matched to a gene: 14. This CDR3 is 15 amino acids long. This chain's CDR3 is CAIITGRVGINIQYF. CDR3 bases: TGCGCCATCATAACCGGGAGGGTTGGTATAAACATTCAGTACTTC.

The chain joins TRBV4-2 to TRBJ2-1, with TRBD2 matching 7 bases. The CDR3 spans 15 residues. CDR1 is LGHNA and CDR2 is YNFKEQ in the germline V gene. V dropped 8 bases and J dropped 7; count of bases not matched to a gene: 14. CDR3: CASSRTSDRGNEQFF. DNA of the CDR3: TGTGCCAGCTCCCGTACTAGCGACCGGGGGAATGAGCAGTTCTTC.

The chain recombines TRBV7-3 with TRBJ2-7, with D possibly being TRBD1 (5 bases). The CDR3 consists of 14 residues. V lost 2 bases and J 2 bases, leaving 10 bases between the germline ends. Germline V gives CDR1 SGHTA, CDR2 FQGTGA. CDR3 residues: CASSLGAPPYEQYF. CDR3 sequence (DNA): TGTGCCAGCAGCTTAGGGGCACCCCCCTACGAGCAGTACTTC.

The genes are TRBV7-2 and TRBJ1-4; 7 bases align to TRBD1. The germline gives CDR1 SGHTA, CDR2 FQGNSA. V trimming: 3 bases; J trimming: 6 bases; junction bases outside the gene matches: 4. This CDR3 comprises 14 residues. CDR3 bases: TGTGCCAGCAGCTTCCCAGACAGGGATGAAAAACTGTTTTTT. It codes for CASSFPDRDEKLFF.

The rearrangement uses TRBV4-3 and TRBJ2-5; D might be TRBD2 (6 bases). Trimming took 1 base from V and 5 from J, leaving 17 bases between them. CDR1 and CDR2 from the germline V gene are LGHNA and YSLEER. This CDR3 region has 16 residues. In DNA form, the CDR3 reads TGCGCCAGCAGCCAAGGGCCTCGGGGTGGAGGGGAGACCCAGTACTTC. Protein: CASSQGPRGGGETQYF.

This clone was detected once. The chain is built from TRBV18 and TRBJ2-7; D unresolved. The CDR3 covers 15 residues. CDR1 is KGHSH and CDR2 is LQKENI in the germline V gene. The V and J ends lost 1 base and 3 bases respectively, with 13 bases between them. For the CDR3, the DNA is TGTGCCAGCTCACCACAACATGAACCGGTCTACGAGCAGTACTTC. This translates into CASSPQHEPVYEQYF.

This sequence joins TRBV4-3 and TRBJ2-1, with 8 nucleotides matching TRBD1. The CDR3 totals 13 residues. Trimming took 3 bases from V and 10 from J; bases not matched to a gene: 5. The germline V gene encodes CDR1 LGHNA and CDR2 YSLEER. This CDR3 is CASSQRQGLEQFF. The CDR3 nucleotides are TGCGCCAGCAGCCAGAGACAGGGGCTGGAGCAGTTCTTC.

This sequence joins TRBV7-3 and TRBJ1-2; 9 nucleotides align to TRBD1. Germline lookup yields CDR1 SGHTA and CDR2 FQGTGA. The CDR3 loop spans 16 amino acids. After removal of 5 bases from V and 8 bases from J, the junction contained 15 bases not matched to a gene. The CDR3 DNA follows: TGTGCCAGCAGCGCCTCTTCCTCGGGACAGGGAACGGGCTACACCTTC. It translates to CASSASSSGQGTGYTF.

This sequence joins TRBV6-1 and TRBJ2-1, with 9 bases aligning to TRBD2. Germline CDR1 is MNHNS and CDR2 is SASEGT. The CDR3 runs 15 residues. The junction had 6 bases not matched to a gene; V was cut back by 2 bases and J by 7 bases. The DNA for the CDR3 is TGTGCCAGCAGTGAACCGGGACTAGCCATAAATGAGCAGTTCTTC. This translates into CASSEPGLAINEQFF.

The chain recombines TRBV27 with TRBJ2-5; the D is unclear. The V gene lost 3 bases and the J gene lost 2 bases, with 7 bases spanning the gap. The CDR3 covers 13 residues. Looked up from germline, CDR1 is MNHEY and CDR2 is SMNVEV (reference sequence). The CDR3 DNA reads TGTGCCAGCAGTTTGAGCAGACAAGAGACCCAGTACTTC. Translating it yields CASSLSRQETQYF.

The chain joins TRBV23-1 to TRBJ2-1; 11 bases map to TRBD1. TRBV23-1 is classed as an ORF, of uncertain function. The trim removed 4 bases at V and 7 bases at J, leaving 6 bases unmatched. The CDR3 is made up of 15 amino acids. The CDR3 DNA reads TGCGCCAGCAGTCCGGACAGGGGGCGCCTTAATGAGCAGTTCTTC. The encoded protein is CASSPDRGRLNEQFF.

The V gene is TRBV5-1, the J gene TRBJ2-1; TRBD1 or TRBD2 may be the D gene (5 bases each). CDR3 length equals 15 residues. V lost 5 bases and J lost 6, with 18 bases in between. Germline-derived CDR1 and CDR2 are SGHRS and YFSETQ. This CDR3 is CASSSGRSPLNEQFF. In DNA, the CDR3 is TGCGCCAGCAGTTCGGGACGATCTCCGCTCAATGAGCAGTTCTTC.

V and J are TRBV2 and TRBJ1-5, with 7 bases identical to TRBD1. J was trimmed by 3 bases and V by 2 bases; bases with no gene match: 4. CDR3 length: 15 amino acids. CDR1 and CDR2 from the germline V gene are SNHLY and FYNNEI. Here the CDR3 reads CASSESGGDNQPQHF. The DNA for the CDR3 is TGTGCCAGCAGTGAATCAGGGGGGGACAATCAGCCCCAGCATTTT.

The chain carries TRBV19 and TRBJ2-2, with D unresolved. Germline V gene data show CDR1 as LNHDA and CDR2 as SQIVND (reference sequence). The CDR3 totals 12 residues. Trimming cost V 7 bases and J 2 bases, with 5 bases left between them. In DNA, the CDR3 is TGTGCCAGTAACCTTAACACCGGGGAGCTGTTTTTT. It encodes CASNLNTGELFF.